A selection of T cell receptor beta chains follows, all from one sample in a study of T cells in localized non-small cell lung cancer. The assay was immunoSEQ multiplex PCR, and TCRdb's table has in-frame clones only and misses some. The sample shows over 70,000 clones, about 90% of them seen only once. Specimen: peripheral blood, collected before any cancer treatment. These receptors came from a male donor older than 55 with stage III squamous cell lung carcinoma. The CDR3 runs from the conserved cysteine through the conserved F or W. Fields, in order: clone size, J gene, D gene, V gene, CDR3 DNA, CDR3 protein. The D gene is left open where the match is weak. A clone size is listed for some rows: how often the clone was seen (once, few, many), or a class if it is expanded.

-	TRBJ1-5	-	TRBV29-1	TGCAGCGTCCTAGGCGGGTCCAATCAGCCCCAGCATTTT	CSVLGGSNQPQHF
-	TRBJ1-5	TRBD1	TRBV5-6	TGTGCCAGCAGCTTGACAGGGGTCAATCAGCCCCAGCATTTT	CASSLTGVNQPQHF
-	TRBJ2-7	-	TRBV30	TGTGCCTGGAGTGTAGCTCGGGCCGGGGAGCAGTACTTC	CAWSVARAGEQYF
-	TRBJ2-7	TRBD2	TRBV29-1	TGCAGCGTTGACTTATGGGAAGAGCGGGGGGCCTACGAGCAGTACTTC	CSVDLWEERGAYEQYF
-	TRBJ2-3	-	TRBV6-1	TGTGCCACCCTGATGAACACAGATACGCAGTATTTT	CATLMNTDTQYF
-	TRBJ1-2	-	TRBV6-5	TGTGCCAGCAGTTACATGGACAGTCCGCTGGGCTATGGCTACACCTTC	CASSYMDSPLGYGYTF
-	TRBJ1-1	TRBD1	TRBV6-6	TGTGCCAGCATCAGGGGGAGGGGCCTTAACACTGAAGCTTTCTTT	CASIRGRGLNTEAFF
-	TRBJ1-2	TRBD1	TRBV15	TGTGCCACCAGCGAACAGGGGAAAGGCTATGGCTACACCTTC	CATSEQGKGYGYTF
-	TRBJ1-2	-	TRBV6-1	TGTGCCAGCAGTGAAGGGGCAGTCTATGGCTACACCTTC	CASSEGAVYGYTF
-	TRBJ2-1	-	TRBV7-2	TGTGCCAGCAGCCTCAGGGGCCTTAACGCCTACAATGAGCAGTTCTTC	CASSLRGLNAYNEQFF
-	TRBJ1-1	-	TRBV30	TGTGCCTGGAGTTCCATGGGGAGGACTGAAGCTTTCTTT	CAWSSMGRTEAFF
-	TRBJ1-4	TRBD1	TRBV11-2	TGTGCCAGCAGTTCCAGGGGGGTTGGGGCTAATGAAAAACTGTTTTTT	CASSSRGVGANEKLFF
once	TRBJ2-5	-	TRBV10-3	TGTGCCATCAGCCTAGGGGGGGCAGGAGAGACCCAGTACTTC	CAISLGGAGETQYF
-	TRBJ1-2	TRBD1	TRBV10-2	TGCGCCAGCAGTTTGGGACAGGACTTCTATGGCTACACCTTC	CASSLGQDFYGYTF
-	TRBJ1-1	TRBD1	TRBV6-1	TGTGCCAGCAGTTCCAGACAGGGGGGCACTGAAGCTTTCTTT	CASSSRQGGTEAFF
-	TRBJ2-3	-	TRBV27	TGTGCCACACCCGGGCGGGGAGATACGCAGTATTTT	CATPGRGDTQYF
-	TRBJ2-5	-	TRBV5-1	TGCGCCAGCAGCTTGAGGCGAGCGGCGGAGGAGACCCAGTACTTC	CASSLRRAAEETQYF
-	TRBJ2-3	TRBD2	TRBV6-1	TGTGCCAGCAGTATGAGCGGGGCCCCCACAGATACGCAGTATTTT	CASSMSGAPTDTQYF
-	TRBJ2-3	TRBD2	TRBV9	TGTGCCAGCAGCTTTGCGGGGGGGGGCACAGATACGCAGTATTTT	CASSFAGGGTDTQYF
-	TRBJ2-5	TRBD2	TRBV5-6	TGTGCCAGCAGCTTGATGGGGAGGGCTCAAGAGACCCAGTACTTC	CASSLMGRAQETQYF
-	TRBJ1-6	TRBD1	TRBV18	TGTGCCAGCTCGGCATTGGGACAGGGTGATAATTCACCCCTCCACTTT	CASSALGQGDNSPLHF
-	TRBJ1-4	-	TRBV14	TGTGCCAGCAGCCCCGATCGATCCCAAGGTGGAAAACTGTTTTTT	CASSPDRSQGGKLFF
-	TRBJ1-1	TRBD1	TRBV29-1	TGCAGCGTTGGGGCGACAGGGGCCACTGAAGCTTTCTTT	CSVGATGATEAFF
-	TRBJ1-1	-	TRBV5-4	TGTGCCAGCAGCCTGGACAGAAACACTGAAGCTTTCTTT	CASSLDRNTEAFF
-	TRBJ2-1	-	TRBV7-3	TGTGCCAGCAGGAGGGGCTCCGCTTCCTACAATGAGCAGTTCTTC	CASRRGSASYNEQFF
-	TRBJ2-3	-	TRBV19	TGTGCCAGTAGTATTGTCAACGCTGATACGCAGTATTTT	CASSIVNADTQYF
-	TRBJ1-1	TRBD1	TRBV27	TGTGCCAGCAGATTGACAGGGGTACCCACTGAAGCTTTCTTT	CASRLTGVPTEAFF
-	TRBJ1-1	-	TRBV6-4	TGTGCCAGCAGAGAACCAGGGGCCCCGAACACTGAAGCTTTCTTT	CASREPGAPNTEAFF
-	TRBJ1-5	-	TRBV27	TGTGCCAGCAGTTTAAGAGCCATTGGGGGCAGCAATCAGCCCCAGCATTTT	CASSLRAIGGSNQPQHF
-	TRBJ1-6	-	TRBV4-2	TGTGCCAGCAGCCAAGAACAACAGGTCCTCGGGGAATCACCCCTCCACTTT	CASSQEQQVLGESPLHF
-	TRBJ1-5	-	TRBV29-1	TGCAGCGTTGGAAATGGGGGGGATCAGCCCCAGCATTTT	CSVGNGGDQPQHF
-	TRBJ2-3	-	TRBV2	TGTGCCAGCAGTGATGTGGAGGCAGATACGCAGTATTTT	CASSDVEADTQYF
-	TRBJ2-3	TRBD2	TRBV9	TGTGCCAGCAGCGTAGGACTAGCGATAAGCACAGATACGCAGTATTTT	CASSVGLAISTDTQYF
-	TRBJ1-2	-	TRBV30	TGTGCCTGGAGTGGCGCTTGGGGCTGGTATGGCTACACCTTC	CAWSGAWGWYGYTF
-	TRBJ1-3	-	TRBV29-1	TGCAGCGCCGTGGACGTCAGCTCTGGAAACACCATATATTTT	CSAVDVSSGNTIYF
few	TRBJ1-6	-	TRBV27	TGTGCCAGCAGCCGTGACGAGGGGAATTCACCCCTCCACTTT	CASSRDEGNSPLHF
-	TRBJ1-1	-	TRBV30	TGTGCCTGGGGGAGGGGGAAAGAATGGGGCACTGAAGCTTTCTTT	CAWGRGKEWGTEAFF
-	TRBJ1-1	-	TRBV19	TGTGCCAGTAGTGGGGTAGGGGCAGGGGACGACACTGAAGCTTTCTTT	CASSGVGAGDDTEAFF
-	TRBJ2-3	TRBD2	TRBV7-9	TGTGCCAGCAGCTTAAGCGGGGGGGTCACAGATACGCAGTATTTT	CASSLSGGVTDTQYF
-	TRBJ2-3	TRBD2	TRBV7-2	TGTGCCAGCAGCTCGGGCGGGGGGTCCACAGATACGCAGTATTTT	CASSSGGGSTDTQYF
once	TRBJ1-1	TRBD1	TRBV6-1	TGTGCCGGGTCGGACAGGGTAAATGAAGCTTTCTTT	CAGSDRVNEAFF
-	TRBJ2-7	-	TRBV19	TGTGCCAGTAGTCCCCGGGACCGTTCTGAGCAGTACTTC	CASSPRDRSEQYF
-	TRBJ1-1	-	TRBV14	TGTGCCAGCAGCCAAGCTATTACAGGGATTGAAGCTTTCTTT	CASSQAITGIEAFF
-	TRBJ1-1	-	TRBV6-1	TGTGCCAGCAGTGAAGCGGTCGGGAATGGGGCTTTCTTT	CASSEAVGNGAFF
-	TRBJ2-1	TRBD2	TRBV19	TGTGCCAGTAGTAGGAGCGGGGGAGCCACCAACAATGAGCAGTTCTTC	CASSRSGGATNNEQFF